What follows is one TCR beta chain and its context. This clonotype was recorded many times. Its binding antigen is unknown. The sample holds no much larger clone one base away, and base qualities are not on file. At the junction V is shortened by 4 bases and J by 1 base, with 8 bases in between. From its cysteine to its phenylalanine, the CDR3 spans 13 amino acids. Only the CDR3 DNA is retained, 39 bases long and in frame from the first base. In the germline V gene, CDR1 corresponds to MGHDK and CDR2 to SYGVNS. The sample is drawn from a study of Graves' ophthalmopathy and Graves' hyperthyroidism (dated by TCRdb to the late 2010s). Background on the whole study: Peripheral blood was collected at initial diagnosis, before any treatment. The study used TCR beta repertoire signatures to distinguish Graves' ophthalmopathy from Graves' hyperthyroidism and to predict progression to ophthalmopathy. In total, 135 blood samples were TCR-sequenced: approximately 40 ophthalmopathy, some 72 hyperthyroidism and approximately 17 hyperthyroidism-to-ophthalmopathy patients. A discovery set of 100 patients (43 ophthalmopathy, just over 55 stable hyperthyroidism) was enrolled to explore V-J signatures distinguishing ophthalmopathy from hyperthyroidism. For independent validation, a separate cohort was made up of 18 hyperthyroidism patients plus 17 patients who later progressed from hyperthyroidism to ophthalmopathy. In more than 5 hyperthyroidism patients, the T-cell repertoire of thyroid tissue was compared with the T-cell repertoire of blood. Following sample collection, hyperthyroidism patients were given methimazole at a starting dose of 30 mg daily, and ophthalmopathy patients were given high-dose intravenous methylprednisolone. The 75 to 100 discovery patients were randomly divided into training and test sets at a 7:3 ratio. Summary of the overall study and its limitations: In validation, the model predicted ophthalmopathy progression with about 64% sensitivity and 72.22% specificity; some twelve predicted patients were CT-confirmed with GO in a median of around 6.5 months. Most expanded thyroid clonotypes with a frequency above 0.001 also appeared in blood, which suggests that blood repertoires may reflect the immune response in the thyroid. The 13-signature model separated ophthalmopathy from stable hyperthyroidism with 85% to 90% sensitivity and approximately 83% specificity in cross-validation, and 80%/75% in the test set. No statistical method was used to predetermine the sample size, and group allocation was not hidden from the investigators.

For repertoire sequencing, TCR beta CDR3 regions were amplified from RNA transcripts. The first round was an RT-PCR using HTBI primers with the Qiagen OneStep RT-PCR kit, and this first round was followed by a second-round multiplex PCR, then size selection and purification. The libraries underwent paired-end sequencing with 100 bp reads on an Illumina HiSeq2000. The source study handled its data this way. SOAPnuke was used for read processing, and reads with adapters, uncalled bases, a mean Phred below 15, or no exact constant-primer or identifier match were discarded. High-quality paired reads were merged with COPE v1.2.5. Unique nucleotide sequences were defined as clonotypes and aligned to IMGT TRB V, D and J references using MiTCR v1.1. Only V-J combinations with frequency above 0.0001 were analysed, covering 99% to 99.2% of repertoires. For each V-J combination, a TCR clonal expansion and chaos score was defined as F50 clonal expansion divided by the chaos observed in the TCRdist matrix. Features were reduced by Welch's t-statistics and random forest to over 10 V-J combinations, which fed a naive Bayes classifier. Thyroid-blood repertoire similarity was quantified with the Morisita-Horn index. TCRdb passed the public sequencing reads through fastp at Q25 and MiXCR, retaining productive beta sequences. Every CDR3 protein is listed once, alongside the most common genes and DNA of its rows. TCRdb assigned the V and J calls; the authors' analysis was not used. This sample has 220,000 or so distinct CDR3 sequences in its table, and 20% to 25% of those were observed once. The ten largest clones capture under 55% of the sample.

Patients with ophthalmopathy had moderately to severely active disease, with a Clinical Activity Score of 3 or more, a NOSPECS grade of 4 or more, and a disease duration of less than 3 months. Patients with other autoimmune diseases, uncontrolled infections, pregnancy or lactation were excluded. Clinical symptoms, serum thyroxine, TRAb, thyroid ultrasound and orbital computed tomography were used for diagnosis. PBMCs were isolated from approximately 10 ml of fresh peripheral blood by Ficoll-Paque density gradient centrifugation. Total RNA was extracted with Trizol reagent and quality-checked on an Agilent 2100 Bioanalyzer.

Recombination connected TRBV25-1 to TRBJ2-7, with the D gene too uncertain to name. This TCR came from a woman aged 45-65 years with Graves' ophthalmopathy. Donor details come from another sample of the same person, matched by shared clones. Source material: peripheral blood. The nucleotide sequence is TGTGCCAGCAGTGTGCACACGTCCTACGAGCAGTACTTC. Its product reads: CASSVHTSYEQYF.